This is a list of T cell receptor beta chains from one sample in a study of T cell responses to AZD1222 COVID-19 vaccine. The assay was immunoSEQ multiplex PCR, and TCRdb's table has in-frame clones only and misses some. Of 100,000 to 120,000 clones listed, about 87% were seen once; the top ten hold roughly 1.5%. The sequencing used peripheral blood, collected on day 0 of AZD1222 vaccination. The receptors originated from an adult in good health. CDR3s include the opening cysteine and the closing phenylalanine or tryptophan. A D gene is named only where the DNA matches it firmly. For some rows the clone size is stated as once, few or many, or as a class when expanded; others skip it.

j_gene: TRBJ1-5; d_gene: NA; v_gene: TRBV28; abundance: NA; CDR3nt: TGTGCCAGCAGACTCGGGACGGACAATCAGCCCCAGCATTTT; CDR3aa: CASRLGTDNQPQHF
j_gene: TRBJ2-3; d_gene: TRBD2; v_gene: TRBV27; abundance: once; CDR3nt: TGTGCCAGCAGTCACCGGCCTAGCGGGCCCTTCACAGATACGCAGTATTTT; CDR3aa: CASSHRPSGPFTDTQYF
j_gene: TRBJ1-1; d_gene: NA; v_gene: TRBV27; abundance: NA; CDR3nt: TGTGCCAGCAGTTTATGGGGCAGGGCTTCAGGGAACACTGAAGCTTTCTTT; CDR3aa: CASSLWGRASGNTEAFF
j_gene: TRBJ1-1; d_gene: NA; v_gene: TRBV10-1; abundance: NA; CDR3nt: TGCGCCAGCAGTGATGGGGGAATCACTGAAGCTTTCTTT; CDR3aa: CASSDGGITEAFF
j_gene: TRBJ1-2; d_gene: NA; v_gene: TRBV19; abundance: NA; CDR3nt: TGTGCCAGTAGTAAGGCGACCGTAAACTATGGCTACACCTTC; CDR3aa: CASSKATVNYGYTF
j_gene: TRBJ1-3; d_gene: NA; v_gene: TRBV15; abundance: NA; CDR3nt: TGTGCCACCAGCAGTGGACGTTCACCCGGGAACACCATATATTTT; CDR3aa: CATSSGRSPGNTIYF
j_gene: TRBJ2-6; d_gene: TRBD1; v_gene: TRBV18; abundance: NA; CDR3nt: TGTGCCAGCTCACCATTTGGACAGGGGGCTAGAGGGGCCAACGTCCTGACTTTC; CDR3aa: CASSPFGQGARGANVLTF
j_gene: TRBJ2-1; d_gene: NA; v_gene: TRBV7-6; abundance: NA; CDR3nt: TGTGCCAGCAGCTCCAATAGAGGAAGGAACAATGAGCAGTTCTTC; CDR3aa: CASSSNRGRNNEQFF
j_gene: TRBJ1-5; d_gene: TRBD1; v_gene: TRBV6-5; abundance: NA; CDR3nt: TGTGCCAGCAGACATGGACAGGGCGGCCAGCCCCAGCATTTT; CDR3aa: CASRHGQGGQPQHF
j_gene: TRBJ1-2; d_gene: NA; v_gene: TRBV6-5; abundance: NA; CDR3nt: TGTGCCAGCAGTCAGACCCCGGAGCGGGGCTACACCTTC; CDR3aa: CASSQTPERGYTF
j_gene: TRBJ1-2; d_gene: NA; v_gene: TRBV7-8; abundance: NA; CDR3nt: TGTGCCAGCAGCTTACGAACAGAACCACGGGGCTACACCTTC; CDR3aa: CASSLRTEPRGYTF
j_gene: TRBJ1-6; d_gene: NA; v_gene: TRBV6-5; abundance: NA; CDR3nt: TGTGCCAGCAGTCTGGGGGGGGCCGTAAATTCACCCCTCCACTTT; CDR3aa: CASSLGGAVNSPLHF
j_gene: TRBJ1-3; d_gene: NA; v_gene: TRBV12-3/TRBV12-4; abundance: NA; CDR3nt: TGTGCCAGCAGCCCGCAAAACACCATATATTTT; CDR3aa: CASSPQNTIYF
j_gene: TRBJ1-2; d_gene: NA; v_gene: TRBV4-1; abundance: NA; CDR3nt: TGCGCCAGCAGCCAAACACGAGATAACTATGGCTACACCTTC; CDR3aa: CASSQTRDNYGYTF
j_gene: TRBJ2-2; d_gene: TRBD1; v_gene: TRBV4-1; abundance: NA; CDR3nt: TGCGCCAGCAGCCGTGGACAGGGTTTGAACACCGGGGAGCTGTTTTTT; CDR3aa: CASSRGQGLNTGELFF
j_gene: TRBJ2-1; d_gene: TRBD1; v_gene: TRBV6-5; abundance: NA; CDR3nt: TGTGCCAGCATCCGCGGGACAGGGGACCATGAGCAGTTCTTC; CDR3aa: CASIRGTGDHEQFF
j_gene: TRBJ1-1; d_gene: NA; v_gene: TRBV18; abundance: NA; CDR3nt: TGTGCCAGCTCAGGGCCGCGGTGGGGGACTGAAGCTTTCTTT; CDR3aa: CASSGPRWGTEAFF
j_gene: TRBJ1-1; d_gene: NA; v_gene: TRBV14; abundance: NA; CDR3nt: TGTGCCAGCAGCCAAGCGGGGGGCACTGAAGCTTTCTTT; CDR3aa: CASSQAGGTEAFF
j_gene: TRBJ2-5; d_gene: NA; v_gene: TRBV6-6; abundance: NA; CDR3nt: TGTGCCAGCAGTCACAGGGACGGGGAGACCCAGTACTTC; CDR3aa: CASSHRDGETQYF
j_gene: TRBJ2-7; d_gene: NA; v_gene: TRBV25-1; abundance: NA; CDR3nt: TGTGCCAGCAGAGATCTCGGGGCAAACTACGAGCAGTACTTC; CDR3aa: CASRDLGANYEQYF